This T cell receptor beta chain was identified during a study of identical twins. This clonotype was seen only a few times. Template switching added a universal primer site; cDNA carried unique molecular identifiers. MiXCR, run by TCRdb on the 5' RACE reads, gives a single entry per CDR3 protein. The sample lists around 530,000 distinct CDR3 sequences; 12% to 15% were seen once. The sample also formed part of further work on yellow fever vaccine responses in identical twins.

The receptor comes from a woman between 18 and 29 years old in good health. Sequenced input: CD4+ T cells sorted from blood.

In nucleotides, the CDR3 is TGCGCCAGCAGACACTTTTCGGACACCGGGGAGCTGTTTTTT. Translating gives CASRHFSDTGELFF. The V gene is TRBV5-1, the J gene TRBJ2-2; D is ambiguous. V was pared by 5 bases and J by 3 bases, with 11 bases between. The CDR3 is made up of 14 amino acids. Germline CDR1 is SGHRS and CDR2 is YFSETQ. Full variable domain (remainder filled in from reference TRBV5-1 and TRBJ2-2): KAGVTQTPRYLIKTRGQQVTLSCSPISGHRSVSWYQQTPGQGLQFLFEYFSETQRNKGNFPGRFSGRQFSNSRSEMNVSTLELGDSALYLCASRHFSDTGELFFGEGSRLTVL.